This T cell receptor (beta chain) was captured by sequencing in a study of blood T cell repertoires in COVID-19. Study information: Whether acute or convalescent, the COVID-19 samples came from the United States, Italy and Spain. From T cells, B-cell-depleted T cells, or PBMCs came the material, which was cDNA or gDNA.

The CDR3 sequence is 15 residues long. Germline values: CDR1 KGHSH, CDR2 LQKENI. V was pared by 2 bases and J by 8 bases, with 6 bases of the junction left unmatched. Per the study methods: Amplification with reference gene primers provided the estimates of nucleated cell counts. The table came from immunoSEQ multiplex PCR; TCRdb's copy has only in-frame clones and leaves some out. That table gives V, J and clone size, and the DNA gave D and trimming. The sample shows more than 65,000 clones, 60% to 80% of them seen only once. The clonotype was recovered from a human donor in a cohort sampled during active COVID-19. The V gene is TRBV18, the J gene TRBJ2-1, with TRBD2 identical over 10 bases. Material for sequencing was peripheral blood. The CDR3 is CASSPNSGRFYEQFF. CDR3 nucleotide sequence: TGTGCCAGCTCACCAAATAGCGGGAGGTTCTATGAGCAGTTCTTC.